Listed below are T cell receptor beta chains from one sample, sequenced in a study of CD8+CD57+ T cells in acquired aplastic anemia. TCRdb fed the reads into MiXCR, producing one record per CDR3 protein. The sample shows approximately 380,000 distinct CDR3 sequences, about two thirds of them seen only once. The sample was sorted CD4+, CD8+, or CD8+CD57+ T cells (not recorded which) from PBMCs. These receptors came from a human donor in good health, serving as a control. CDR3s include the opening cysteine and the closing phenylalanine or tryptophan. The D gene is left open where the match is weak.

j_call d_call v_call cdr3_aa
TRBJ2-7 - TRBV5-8 CASREYGRREQYF
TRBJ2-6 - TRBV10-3 CASSSRSGANVLTF
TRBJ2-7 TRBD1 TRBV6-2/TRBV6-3 CASRPLTGTGTYEQYF
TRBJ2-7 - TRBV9 CASSVALGETQYYF
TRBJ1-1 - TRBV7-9 CASRSGTKNTEAFF
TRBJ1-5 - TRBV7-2 CASSLSGSTQYQHF
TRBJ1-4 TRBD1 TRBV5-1 CASSTGTDEKLFF
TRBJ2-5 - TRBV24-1 CATSDFTTNYGYTFCF
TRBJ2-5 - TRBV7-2 CVSSLRGEPNEKLYF
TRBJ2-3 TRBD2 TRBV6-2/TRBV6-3 CASSYTGGTPPDTDTQYF
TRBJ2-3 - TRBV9 CASRVGGGGIYTQYF